Below, one TCR beta chain is given with its context. Its specificity is unknown. This specimen comes from a study of cytomegalovirus exposure and HLA in healthy donors. V lost 4 bases to trimming and J lost 5 bases; unmatched junction nucleotides: 7. The CDR3 extends over 17 amino acids. Germline V gene data show CDR1 as SGHRS and CDR2 as YFSETQ. 60 Vbeta and 13 Jbeta primers were used in PCR. Profiling relied on immunoSEQ multiplex PCR, and the TCRdb table lists in-frame clones only, not all of them. This table has 100,000 to 120,000 clones, around 86% appearing once. Points from the study as a whole: In a later analysis, about 17,000 TCR beta sequences were associated with HLA alleles at 0.05 false discovery rate.

The V and J genes are TRBV5-1 and TRBJ2-3, with 16 bases that match TRBD2. The receptor was derived from a middle-aged man in good health and CMV-seronegative. Input material: PBMCs. The CDR3 region has the DNA TGCGCCAGCAGCACCGGGACTAGCGGGGGGGCGGGAGATACGCAGTATTTT. Its translation is CASSTGTSGGAGDTQYF.